This T cell receptor beta chain was sequenced during a study of T cell clones after liver transplantation. Study overall: In this trial, immunosuppression withdrawal was attempted within 2 years of liver transplant. A pre-transplant mixed lymphocyte reaction with TCRbeta sequencing defined graft-donor-reactive clones followed in post-transplant blood. General study findings and limits: Low donor cell numbers restricted donor-reactive repertoire measurement in a couple of subjects. Post-transplant time points were not standardized, so conclusions are preliminary.

Germline CDR1 and CDR2: MNHEY and SMNVEV (reference sequence). The V gene lost 6 bases and the J gene lost 0 bases, with 11 bases spanning the gap. The CDR3 length is 14 residues. On this clone: Its specificity is not known.

TCRdb's copy holds only in-frame clones and misses some; the assay was immunoSEQ multiplex PCR. There are around 100,000 clones in the sample; roughly 80% occur only once, and approximately 3% lies in the top ten. This clonotype was obtained from a human patient who received a liver transplant. Some T cells may have come from the graft donor. The source was CD4+ T cells from blood, collected 47 months after liver transplant. The gene calls are TRBV27 and TRBJ1-2; no firm D call. CDR3 DNA: TGTGCCAGCAGCAAGCACGAGACTAACTATGGCTACACCTTC. Its protein is CASSKHETNYGYTF.